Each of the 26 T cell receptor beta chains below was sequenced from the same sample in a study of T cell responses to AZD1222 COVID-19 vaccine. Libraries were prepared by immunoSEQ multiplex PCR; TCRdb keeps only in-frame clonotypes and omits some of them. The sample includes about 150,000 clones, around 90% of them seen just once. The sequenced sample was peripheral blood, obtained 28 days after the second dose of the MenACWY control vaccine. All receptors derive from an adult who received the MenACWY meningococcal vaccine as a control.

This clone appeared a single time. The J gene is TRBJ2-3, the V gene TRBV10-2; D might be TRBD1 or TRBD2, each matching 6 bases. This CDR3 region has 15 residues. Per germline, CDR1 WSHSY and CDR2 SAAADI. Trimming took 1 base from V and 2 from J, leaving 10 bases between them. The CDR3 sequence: CASSEFRGATDTQYF. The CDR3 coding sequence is TGCGCCAGCAGTGAGTTTAGGGGGGCCACAGATACGCAGTATTTT.

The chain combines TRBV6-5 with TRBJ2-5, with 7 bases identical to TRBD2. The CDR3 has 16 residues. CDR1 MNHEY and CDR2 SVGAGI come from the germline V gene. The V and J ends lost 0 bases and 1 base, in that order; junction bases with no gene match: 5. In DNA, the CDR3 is TGTGCCAGCAGTTACTCGACCTCTAGCGGCCAAGAGACCCAGTACTTC. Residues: CASSYSTSSGQETQYF.

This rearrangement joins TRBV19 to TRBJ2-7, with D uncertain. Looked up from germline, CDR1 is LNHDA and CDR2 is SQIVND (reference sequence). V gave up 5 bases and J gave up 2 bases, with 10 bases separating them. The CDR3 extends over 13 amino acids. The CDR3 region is CASSAGLAYEQYF. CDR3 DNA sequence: TGTGCCAGTAGTGCCGGCCTTGCCTACGAGCAGTACTTC.

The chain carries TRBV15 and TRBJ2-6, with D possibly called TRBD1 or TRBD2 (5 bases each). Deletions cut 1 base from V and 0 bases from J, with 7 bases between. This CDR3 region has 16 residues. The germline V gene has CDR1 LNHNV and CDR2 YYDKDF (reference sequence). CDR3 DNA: TGTGCCACCAGCAGAGGGGGGAACTCTGGGGCCAACGTCCTGACTTTC. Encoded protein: CATSRGGNSGANVLTF. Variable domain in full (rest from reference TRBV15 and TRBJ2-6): DAMVIQNPRYQVTQFGKPVTLSCSQTLNHNVMYWYQQKSSQAPKLLFHYYDKDFNNEADTPDNFQSRRPNTSFCFLDIRSPGLGDTAMYLCATSRGGNSGANVLTFGAGSRLTVL.

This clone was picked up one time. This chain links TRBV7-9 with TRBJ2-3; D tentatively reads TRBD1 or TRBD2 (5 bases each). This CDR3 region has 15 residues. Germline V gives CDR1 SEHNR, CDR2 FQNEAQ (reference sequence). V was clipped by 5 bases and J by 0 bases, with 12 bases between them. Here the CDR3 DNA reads TGTGCCAGCAGCCGGGGCGGAGCTAGCACAGATACGCAGTATTTT. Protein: CASSRGGASTDTQYF.

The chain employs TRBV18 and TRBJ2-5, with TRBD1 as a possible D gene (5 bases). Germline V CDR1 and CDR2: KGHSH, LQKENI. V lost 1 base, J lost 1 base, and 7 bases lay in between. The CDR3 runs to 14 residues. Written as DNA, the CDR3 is TGTGCCAGCTCACCACGACAGTCCCAAGAGACCCAGTACTTC. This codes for CASSPRQSQETQYF. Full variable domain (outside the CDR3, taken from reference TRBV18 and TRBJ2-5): NAGVMQNPRHLVRRRGQEARLRCSPMKGHSHVYWYRQLPEEGLKFMVYLQKENIIDESGMPKERFSAEFPKEGPSILRIQQVVRGDSAAYFCASSPRQSQETQYFGPGTRLLVL.

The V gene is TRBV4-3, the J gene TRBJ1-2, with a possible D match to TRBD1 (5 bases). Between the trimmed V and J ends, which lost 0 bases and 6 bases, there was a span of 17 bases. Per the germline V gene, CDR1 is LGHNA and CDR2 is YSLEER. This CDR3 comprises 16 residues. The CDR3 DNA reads TGCGCCAGCAGCCAAGATACAGGTATAACGCAGGATGGCTACACCTTC. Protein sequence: CASSQDTGITQDGYTF.

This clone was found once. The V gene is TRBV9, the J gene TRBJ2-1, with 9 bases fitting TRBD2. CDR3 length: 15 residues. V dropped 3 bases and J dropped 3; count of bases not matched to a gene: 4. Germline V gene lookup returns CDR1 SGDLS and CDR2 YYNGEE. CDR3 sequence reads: CASSEGLALYNEQFF. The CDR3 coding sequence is TGTGCCAGCAGCGAAGGACTAGCGCTCTACAATGAGCAGTTCTTC.

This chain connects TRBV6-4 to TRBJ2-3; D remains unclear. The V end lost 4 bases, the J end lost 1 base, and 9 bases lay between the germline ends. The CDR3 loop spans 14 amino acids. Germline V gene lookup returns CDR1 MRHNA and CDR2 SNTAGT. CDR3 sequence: CASSVDGGTDTQYF. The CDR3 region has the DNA TGTGCCAGCAGTGTGGACGGCGGCACAGATACGCAGTATTTT.

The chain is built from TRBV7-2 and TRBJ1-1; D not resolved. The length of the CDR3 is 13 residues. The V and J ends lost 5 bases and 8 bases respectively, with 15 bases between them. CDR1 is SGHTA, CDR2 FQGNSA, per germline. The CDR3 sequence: CASSPSPGGEAFF. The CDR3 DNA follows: TGTGCCAGCAGCCCATCCCCGGGCGGGGAAGCTTTCTTT.

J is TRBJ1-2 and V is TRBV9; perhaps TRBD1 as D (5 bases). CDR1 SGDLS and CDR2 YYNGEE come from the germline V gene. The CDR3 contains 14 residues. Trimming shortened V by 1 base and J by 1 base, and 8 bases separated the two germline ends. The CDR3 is CASSVLDINYGYTF. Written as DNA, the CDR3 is TGTGCCAGCAGCGTACTGGACATTAACTATGGCTACACCTTC.

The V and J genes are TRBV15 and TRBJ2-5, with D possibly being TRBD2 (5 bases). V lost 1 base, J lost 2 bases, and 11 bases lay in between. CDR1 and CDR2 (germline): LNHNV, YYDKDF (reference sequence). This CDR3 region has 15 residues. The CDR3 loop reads CATSRAGMSQETQYF. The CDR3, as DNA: TGTGCCACCAGCAGAGCGGGGATGAGTCAAGAGACCCAGTACTTC.

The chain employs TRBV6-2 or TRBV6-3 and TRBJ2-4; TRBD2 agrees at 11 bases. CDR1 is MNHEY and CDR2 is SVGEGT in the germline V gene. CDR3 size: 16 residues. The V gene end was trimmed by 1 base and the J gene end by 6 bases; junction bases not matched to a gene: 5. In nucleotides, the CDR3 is TGTGCCAGCAGTTACTTAGCGGGGGGGCCGAGAAACATTCAGTACTTC. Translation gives CASSYLAGGPRNIQYF.

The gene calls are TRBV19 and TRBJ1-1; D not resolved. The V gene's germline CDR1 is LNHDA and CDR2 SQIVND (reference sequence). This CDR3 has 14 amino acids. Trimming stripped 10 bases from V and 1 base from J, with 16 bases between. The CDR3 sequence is CATKTGVGNTEAFF. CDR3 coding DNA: TGTGCCACTAAAACCGGCGTAGGGAACACTGAAGCTTTCTTT.

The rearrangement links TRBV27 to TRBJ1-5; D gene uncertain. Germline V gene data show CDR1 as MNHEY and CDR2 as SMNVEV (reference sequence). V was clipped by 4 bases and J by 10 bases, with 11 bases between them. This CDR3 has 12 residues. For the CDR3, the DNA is TGTGCCAGCAGTTCCCCGCCGGGCCCCCAGCATTTT. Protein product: CASSSPPGPQHF.

As DNA, the CDR3 is TGTGCCAGCTCAGGAGTCGGGAGTGACACCGGGGAGCTGTTTTTT. Translated: CASSGVGSDTGELFF. This rearrangement joins TRBV18 to TRBJ2-2; tentatively, D is TRBD2 (6 bases). The ends were cut back, 5 bases at V and 3 bases at J, with 13 bases in the middle. The CDR3 sequence is 15 residues long. The V gene's germline CDR1 is KGHSH and CDR2 LQKENI.

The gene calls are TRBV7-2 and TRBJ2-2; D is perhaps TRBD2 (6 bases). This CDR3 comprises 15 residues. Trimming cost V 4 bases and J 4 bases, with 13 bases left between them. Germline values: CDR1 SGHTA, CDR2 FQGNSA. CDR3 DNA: TGTGCCAGCAGCTACCTTTCGACTAGCACCGGGGAGCTGTTTTTT. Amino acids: CASSYLSTSTGELFF.

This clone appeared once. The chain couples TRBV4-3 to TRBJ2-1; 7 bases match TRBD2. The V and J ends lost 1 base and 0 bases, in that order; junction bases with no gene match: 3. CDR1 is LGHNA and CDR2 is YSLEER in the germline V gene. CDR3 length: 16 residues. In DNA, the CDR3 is TGCGCCAGCAGCCAAGGATCTAGCGGCTCCTACAATGAGCAGTTCTTC. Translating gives CASSQGSSGSYNEQFF.

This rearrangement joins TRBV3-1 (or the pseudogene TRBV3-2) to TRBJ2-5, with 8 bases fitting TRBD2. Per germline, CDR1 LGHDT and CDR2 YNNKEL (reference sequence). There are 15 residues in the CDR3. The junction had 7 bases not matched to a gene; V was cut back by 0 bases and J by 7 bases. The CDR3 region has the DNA TGTGCCAGCAGCCAAGATCTGAGCGGGAGTGGGACCCAGTACTTC. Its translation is CASSQDLSGSGTQYF.

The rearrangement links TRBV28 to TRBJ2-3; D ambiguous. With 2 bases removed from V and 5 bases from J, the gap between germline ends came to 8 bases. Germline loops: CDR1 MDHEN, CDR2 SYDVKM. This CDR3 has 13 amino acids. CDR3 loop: CASSLLSRDTQYF. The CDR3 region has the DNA TGTGCCAGCAGTTTACTTTCCCGAGATACGCAGTATTTT.

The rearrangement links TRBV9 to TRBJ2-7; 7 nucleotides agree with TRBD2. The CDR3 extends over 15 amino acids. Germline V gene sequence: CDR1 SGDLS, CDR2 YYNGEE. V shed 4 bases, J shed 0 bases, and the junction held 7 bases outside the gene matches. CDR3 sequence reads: CASSRAGSLSYEQYF. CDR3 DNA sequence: TGTGCCAGCAGCAGAGCGGGGTCCCTCTCCTACGAGCAGTACTTC.

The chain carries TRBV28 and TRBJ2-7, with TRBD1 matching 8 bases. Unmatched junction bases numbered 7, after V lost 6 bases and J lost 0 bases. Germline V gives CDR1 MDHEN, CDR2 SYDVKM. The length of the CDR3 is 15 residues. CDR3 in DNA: TGTGCCAGCAGGACCGACGGACAGGGCTCCTACGAGCAGTACTTC. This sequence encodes CASRTDGQGSYEQYF.

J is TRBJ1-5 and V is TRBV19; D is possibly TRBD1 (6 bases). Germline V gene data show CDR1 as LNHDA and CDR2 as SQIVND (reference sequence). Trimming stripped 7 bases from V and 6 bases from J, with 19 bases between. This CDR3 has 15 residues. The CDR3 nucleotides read TGTGCCAGTATCATGCGTGGACAGAGAGGTCAGCCCCAGCATTTT. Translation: CASIMRGQRGQPQHF.

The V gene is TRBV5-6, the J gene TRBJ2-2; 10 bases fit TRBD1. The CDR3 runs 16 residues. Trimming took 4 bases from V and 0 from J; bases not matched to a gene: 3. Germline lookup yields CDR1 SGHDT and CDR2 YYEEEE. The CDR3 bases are TGTGCCAGCAGCATCGGACAGGGGGCGAACACCGGGGAGCTGTTTTTT. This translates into CASSIGQGANTGELFF.

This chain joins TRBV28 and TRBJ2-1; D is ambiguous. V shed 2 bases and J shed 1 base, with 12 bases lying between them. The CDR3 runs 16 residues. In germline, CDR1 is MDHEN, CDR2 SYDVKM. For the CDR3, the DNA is TGTGCCAGCAGTTTAATGGCGGCACAATCCTACAATGAGCAGTTCTTC. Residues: CASSLMAAQSYNEQFF.

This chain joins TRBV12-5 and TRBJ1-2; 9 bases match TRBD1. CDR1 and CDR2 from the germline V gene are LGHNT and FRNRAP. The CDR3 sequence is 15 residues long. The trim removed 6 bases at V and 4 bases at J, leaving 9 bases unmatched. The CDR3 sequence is CASGEPWDRAYGYTF. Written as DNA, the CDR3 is TGTGCTAGTGGCGAGCCTTGGGACAGGGCCTATGGCTACACCTTC. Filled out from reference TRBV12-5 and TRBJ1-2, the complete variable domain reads DARVTQTPRHKVTEMGQEVTMRCQPILGHNTVFWYRQTMMQGLELLAYFRNRAPLDDSGMPKDRFSAEMPDATLATLKIQPSEPRDSAVYFCASGEPWDRAYGYTFGSGTRLTVV.